The rows below give T cell receptor beta chains drawn from one sample of a study of shared clonotypes between healthy human individuals. Method: immunoSEQ multiplex PCR; TCRdb's copy keeps in-frame clones and lacks some. Altogether hundreds of thousands of clones are present, about 80% being singletons, with the ten largest covering 1.5% to 2%. The sequenced sample consisted of memory CD4+ T cells sorted from blood. Every receptor here comes from a young woman in good health. Each CDR3 is given with its conserved first and last residue. Each record gives: J gene, V gene, clone size, D gene, CDR3 DNA, CDR3 protein. A D gene is named only where the DNA matches it firmly. A row's size may be missing; if present it is once, few, many or a size class.

>TRBJ2-5|TRBV29-1|many|TRBD2
TGCAGCGGTCAAGCGGGGGGGGAGACCCAGTACTTC
CSGQAGGETQYF
>TRBJ2-7|TRBV19|.|TRBD1
TGTGCCAGTAGTACAATGGACAGGGCCTACGAGCAGTACTTC
CASSTMDRAYEQYF
>TRBJ2-5|TRBV9|.|.
TGTGCCAGCAGCGCCCGACAGGGACTACGGGAGACCCAGTACTTC
CASSARQGLRETQYF
>TRBJ2-6|TRBV15|.|.
TGTGCCACCAGCAGAGTCTCATCCTCTGGGGCCAACGTCCTGACTTTC
CATSRVSSSGANVLTF
>TRBJ2-1|TRBV6-5|few|.
TGTGCCAGCAGTCCGGGACTCCACTTATACAATGAGCAGTTCTTC
CASSPGLHLYNEQFF
>TRBJ1-2|TRBV18|.|.
TGTGCCAGCTCACCGGGTGGACCGGAACATGGCTACACCTTC
CASSPGGPEHGYTF
>TRBJ2-3|TRBV5-1|.|.
TGCGCCAGCAGCTTGGAAGGCGGACCTAGCACAGATACGCAGTATTTT
CASSLEGGPSTDTQYF
>TRBJ2-1|TRBV7-3|.|TRBD1
TGTGCCAGCAGCTTAGCCAGGGGGCGACAGGGCAATGAGCAGTTCTTC
CASSLARGRQGNEQFF
>TRBJ1-3|TRBV7-2|.|.
TGTGCCAGCAGCTCTAGGGGTATCCGCTCTGGAAACACCATATATTTT
CASSSRGIRSGNTIYF
>TRBJ2-1|TRBV14|.|TRBD2
TGTGCCAGCAGCCAAGCCGGGGGGAACTACAATGAGCAGTTCTTC
CASSQAGGNYNEQFF
>TRBJ2-7|TRBV4-2|.|.
TGTGCCAGCAGCCAAGAATTGAGGGCCTACGAGCAGTACTTC
CASSQELRAYEQYF
>TRBJ1-1|TRBV18|.|.
TGTGCCAGCTCACCACTGGAGTCCACTGAAGCTTTCTTT
CASSPLESTEAFF
>TRBJ2-7|TRBV7-2|.|TRBD2
TGTGCCAGCAGCAGACTAGCGGGATCCAACTACGAGCAGTACTTC
CASSRLAGSNYEQYF
>TRBJ1-2|TRBV5-6|once|.
TGTGCCAGCAGCTTGTTTACAGCAACTAACTATGGCTACACCTTC
CASSLFTATNYGYTF
>TRBJ1-1|TRBV11-2|few|.
TGTGCCAGCAGCTTAGCTTTGTCTAGTGTCATGAACACTGAAGCTTTCTTT
CASSLALSSVMNTEAFF
>TRBJ2-7|TRBV6-1|.|.
TGTGCCAGCAGTCACGGGGGCTACGAGCAGTACTTC
CASSHGGYEQYF
>TRBJ2-3|TRBV29-1|.|TRBD2
TGCAGCGTTGAGGCTAGCGGGAGAGGAGATACGCAGTATTTT
CSVEASGRGDTQYF
>TRBJ1-2|TRBV18|many|TRBD1
TGTGCCAGCTCAGGGACAGATAACGTGTACTATGGCTACACCTTC
CASSGTDNVYYGYTF
>TRBJ2-7|TRBV28|.|TRBD2
TGTGCCAGCAGTCGGCGGGAGATAACCTACGAGCAGTACTTC
CASSRREITYEQYF
>TRBJ2-7|TRBV6-5|.|.
TGTGCTAGACCCTACGAGCAGTACTTC
CARPYEQYF
>TRBJ2-5|TRBV5-4|.|TRBD2
TGTGCCAGCAGCTCCGTTCCGGGAGGACGGGAGACCCAGTACTTC
CASSSVPGGRETQYF
>TRBJ2-7|TRBV7-2|.|.
TGTGCCAGCAGCTTAGCGCGATTGTCCTACGAGCAGTACTTC
CASSLARLSYEQYF
>TRBJ2-1|TRBV19|many|TRBD2
TGTGCCAGTAGTATCAAAAGGGGGACTAGCGGTCTTAGTGAGCAGTTCTTC
CASSIKRGTSGLSEQFF
>TRBJ2-5|TRBV5-5|.|TRBD2
TGTGCCAGCAGCTTGGGAGCGGGAGGGCAGATAAGAGAGACCCAGTACTTC
CASSLGAGGQIRETQYF
>TRBJ1-2|TRBV5-1|.|.
TGCGCCAGCAGCCAATCACGGGGAATGGGCTATGGCTACACCTTC
CASSQSRGMGYGYTF
>TRBJ1-4|TRBV7-2|.|.
TGTGCCAGCAGCGTCACAGGGTCTGATGAAAAACTGTTTTTT
CASSVTGSDEKLFF
>TRBJ2-7|TRBV11-3|.|.
TGTGCCAGCAGCTTTCTCCCAAACAGGCGCTCGGAGACCTACGAGCAGTACTTC
CASSFLPNRRSETYEQYF
>TRBJ2-1|TRBV7-3|few|.
TGTGCCAGCAGCCTAACCCAGGGACGAAATGAGCAGTTCTTC
CASSLTQGRNEQFF
>TRBJ2-6|TRBV11-2|.|.
TGTGCCAGCAGCTTAGTAAGCTACTCTGGGGCCAACGTCCTGACTTTC
CASSLVSYSGANVLTF
>TRBJ1-5|TRBV15|.|TRBD1
TGTGCCACCAGCAACAGAAAAGACAGGGGGCGCAATCAGCCCCAGCATTTT
CATSNRKDRGRNQPQHF
>TRBJ1-4|TRBV5-1|.|TRBD1
TGCGCCAGCAGCCTGACCCCGGGGACAGGGACTAATGAAAAACTGTTTTTT
CASSLTPGTGTNEKLFF
>TRBJ2-3|TRBV5-1|.|TRBD2
TGCGCCAGCAGCAGACTAGCGGAAGAGACGCAGTATTTT
CASSRLAEETQYF
>TRBJ2-7|TRBV7-6|.|TRBD2
TGTGCCAGCAGCTTAGCAGCTCCAGCGGGAGGATCCGAGCAGTACTTC
CASSLAAPAGGSEQYF
>TRBJ2-1|TRBV5-8|.|.
TGTGCCAGCACCCTCCGGCGGACATCCTATGAGCAGTTCTTC
CASTLRRTSYEQFF
>TRBJ1-1|TRBV30|.|.
TGTGCCTGGAGTGTTCAATCCGACACTGAAGCTTTCTTT
CAWSVQSDTEAFF
>TRBJ1-4|TRBV4-1|.|TRBD1
TGCGCCAGCAGCCAATTCCGGGACAGTACAACTAATGAAAAACTGTTTTTT
CASSQFRDSTTNEKLFF
>TRBJ2-4|TRBV5-4|.|TRBD1
TGTGCCAGCAGCTTCGAGGACAGGGGAACCAAAAACATTCAGTACTTC
CASSFEDRGTKNIQYF
>TRBJ1-1|TRBV18|.|.
TGTGCCAGCTCACAAGGACAGATGAACACTGAAGCTTTCTTT
CASSQGQMNTEAFF